The source of this TCR beta chain is a study of graft-versus-host responses after intestinal transplantation. Study-wide context: Anti-thymocyte globulin induction, then tacrolimus and steroids for about three years, went to all recipients.

TCRdb's table, derived via immunoSEQ multiplex PCR, lists solely in-frame clones and lacks some. This sample carries more than 50,000 clones, under 95% of them seen once, and the ten largest clones take 2.5% to 3%. V shed 3 bases and J shed 4 bases, with 13 bases lying between them. Germline values: CDR1 MGHRA, CDR2 YSYEKL. There are 14 residues in the CDR3. The chain uses TRBV4-1 and TRBJ2-7, with D unclear. This TCR was sampled from a human patient who received an intestinal transplant, so some T cells may come from the graft donor. Source: PBMCs, taken 118 to 130 days after intestinal transplantation. CDR3 coding DNA: TGCGCCAGCAGCCAGGTAGTAGGCTATTACGAGCAGTACTTC. Translated, it gives CASSQVVGYYEQYF.